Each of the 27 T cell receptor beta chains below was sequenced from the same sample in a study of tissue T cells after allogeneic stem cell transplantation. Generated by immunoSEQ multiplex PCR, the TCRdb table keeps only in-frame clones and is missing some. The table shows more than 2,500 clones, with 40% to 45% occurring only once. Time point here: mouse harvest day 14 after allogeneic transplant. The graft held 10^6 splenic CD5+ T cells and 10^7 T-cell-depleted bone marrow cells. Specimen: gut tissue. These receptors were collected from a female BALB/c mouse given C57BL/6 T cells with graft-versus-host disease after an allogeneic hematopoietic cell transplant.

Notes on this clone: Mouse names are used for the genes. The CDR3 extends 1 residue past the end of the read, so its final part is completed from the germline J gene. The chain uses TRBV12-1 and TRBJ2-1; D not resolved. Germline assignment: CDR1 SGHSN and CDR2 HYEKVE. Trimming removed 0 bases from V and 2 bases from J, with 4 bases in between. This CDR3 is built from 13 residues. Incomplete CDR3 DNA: TGTGCCAGCTCTCTCCCAGACTATGCTGAGCAGTTC. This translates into CASSLPDYAEQF. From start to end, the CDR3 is CASSLPDYAEQFF. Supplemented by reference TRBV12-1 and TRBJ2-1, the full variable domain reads DSGVVQSPRHIIKEKGGRSVLTCIPISGHSNVVWYQQTLGKELKFLIQHYEKVERDKGFLPSRFSVQQFDDYHSEMNMSALELEDSAMYFCASSLPDYAEQFFGPGTRLTVL.

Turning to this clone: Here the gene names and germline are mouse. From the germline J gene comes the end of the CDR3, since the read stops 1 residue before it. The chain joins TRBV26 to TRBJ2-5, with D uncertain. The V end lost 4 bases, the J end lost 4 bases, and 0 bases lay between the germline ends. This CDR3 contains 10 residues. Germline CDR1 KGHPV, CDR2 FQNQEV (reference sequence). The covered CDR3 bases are TGTGCCAGCAGTCAAGACACCCAGTAC. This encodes CASSQDTQY. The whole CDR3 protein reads CASSQDTQYF.

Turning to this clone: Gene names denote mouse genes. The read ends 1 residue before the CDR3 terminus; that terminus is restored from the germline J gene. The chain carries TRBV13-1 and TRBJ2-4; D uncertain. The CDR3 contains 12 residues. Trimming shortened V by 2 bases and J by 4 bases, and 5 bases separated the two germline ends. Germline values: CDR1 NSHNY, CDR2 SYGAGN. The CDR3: CASSETENTLYF. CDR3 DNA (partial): TGTGCCAGCAGTGAAACTGAAAACACCTTGTAC.

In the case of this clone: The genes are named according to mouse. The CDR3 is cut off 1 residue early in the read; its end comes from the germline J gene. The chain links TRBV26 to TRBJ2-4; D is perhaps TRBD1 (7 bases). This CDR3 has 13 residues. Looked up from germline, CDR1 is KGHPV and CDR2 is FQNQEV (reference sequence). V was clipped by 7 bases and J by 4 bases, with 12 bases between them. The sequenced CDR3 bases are TGTGCCAGCACCTTCAGGGGGGAAAACACCTTGTAC. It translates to CASTFRGENTLY. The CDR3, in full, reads CASTFRGENTLYF.

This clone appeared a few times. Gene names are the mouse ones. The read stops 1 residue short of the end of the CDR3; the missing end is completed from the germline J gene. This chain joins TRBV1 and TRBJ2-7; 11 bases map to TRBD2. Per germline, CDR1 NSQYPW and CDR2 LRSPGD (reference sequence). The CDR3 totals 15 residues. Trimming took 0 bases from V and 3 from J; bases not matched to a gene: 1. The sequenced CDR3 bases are TGCACCTGCAGTGCAGAGGGACTGGGGGTCTATGAACAGTAC. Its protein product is CTCSAEGLGVYEQY. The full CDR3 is CTCSAEGLGVYEQYF. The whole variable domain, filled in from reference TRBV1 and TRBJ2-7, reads VTLLEQNPRWRLVPRGQAVNLRCILKNSQYPWMSWYQQDLQKQLQWLFTLRSPGDKEVKSLPGADYLATRVTDTELRLQVANMSQGRTLYCTCSAEGLGVYEQYFGPGTRLTVL.

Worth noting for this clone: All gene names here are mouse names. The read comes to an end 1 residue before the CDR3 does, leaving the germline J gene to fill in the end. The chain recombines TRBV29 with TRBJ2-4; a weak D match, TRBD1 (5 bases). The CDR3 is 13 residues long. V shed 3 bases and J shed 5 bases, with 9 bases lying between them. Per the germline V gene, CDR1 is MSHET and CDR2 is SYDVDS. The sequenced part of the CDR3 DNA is TGTGCTAGCAGTTTGGCAGGGCCAAACACCTTGTAC. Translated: CASSLAGPNTLY. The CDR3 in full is CASSLAGPNTLYF. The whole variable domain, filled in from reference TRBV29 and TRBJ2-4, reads DMKVTQMPRYLIKRMGENVLLECGQDMSHETMYWYRQDPGLGLQLIYISYDVDSNSEGDIPKGYRVSRKKREHFSLILDSAKTNQTSVYFCASSLAGPNTLYFGAGTRLSVL.

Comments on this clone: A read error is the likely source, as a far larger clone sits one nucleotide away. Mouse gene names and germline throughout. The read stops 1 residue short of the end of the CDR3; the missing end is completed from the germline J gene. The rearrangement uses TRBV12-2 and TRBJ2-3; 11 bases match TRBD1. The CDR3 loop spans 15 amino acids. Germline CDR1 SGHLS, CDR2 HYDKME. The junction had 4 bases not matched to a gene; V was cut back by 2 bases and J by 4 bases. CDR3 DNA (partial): TGTGCCAGCTCTCCGGGACAGGGGGGTCCAGAAACGCTGTAT. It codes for CASSPGQGGPETLY. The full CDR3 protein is CASSPGQGGPETLYF. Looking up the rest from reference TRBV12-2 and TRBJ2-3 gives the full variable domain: NSGVVQSPRYIIKGKGERSILKCIPISGHLSVAWYQQTQGQELKFFIQHYDKMERDKGNLPSRFSVQQFDDYHSEMNMSALELEDSAVYFCASSPGQGGPETLYFGSGTRLTVL.

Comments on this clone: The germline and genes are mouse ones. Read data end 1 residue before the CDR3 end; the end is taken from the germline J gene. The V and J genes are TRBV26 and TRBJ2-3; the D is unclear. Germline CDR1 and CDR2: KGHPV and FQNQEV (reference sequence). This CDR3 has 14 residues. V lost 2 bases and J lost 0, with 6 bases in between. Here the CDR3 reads CASSLPTSAETLYF. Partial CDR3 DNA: TGTGCCAGCAGTCTGCCAACTAGTGCAGAAACGCTGTAT.

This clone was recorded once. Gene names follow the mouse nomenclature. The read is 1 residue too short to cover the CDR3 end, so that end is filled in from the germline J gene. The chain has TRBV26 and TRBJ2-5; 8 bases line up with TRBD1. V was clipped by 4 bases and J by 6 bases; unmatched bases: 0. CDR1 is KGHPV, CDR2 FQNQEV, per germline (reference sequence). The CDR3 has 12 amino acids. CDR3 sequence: CASSRDRDTQYF. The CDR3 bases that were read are TGTGCCAGCAGTCGGGACAGGGACACCCAGTAC.

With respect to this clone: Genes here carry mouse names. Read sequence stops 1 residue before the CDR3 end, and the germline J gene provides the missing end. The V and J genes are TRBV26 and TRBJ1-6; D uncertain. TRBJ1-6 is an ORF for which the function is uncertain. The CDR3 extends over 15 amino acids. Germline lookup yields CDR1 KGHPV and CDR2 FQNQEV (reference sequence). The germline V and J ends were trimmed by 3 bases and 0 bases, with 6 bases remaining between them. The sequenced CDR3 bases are TGTGCCAGCAGTCTTACAGATTCCTATAATTCGCCCCTCTAC. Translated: CASSLTDSYNSPLY. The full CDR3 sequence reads CASSLTDSYNSPLYF.

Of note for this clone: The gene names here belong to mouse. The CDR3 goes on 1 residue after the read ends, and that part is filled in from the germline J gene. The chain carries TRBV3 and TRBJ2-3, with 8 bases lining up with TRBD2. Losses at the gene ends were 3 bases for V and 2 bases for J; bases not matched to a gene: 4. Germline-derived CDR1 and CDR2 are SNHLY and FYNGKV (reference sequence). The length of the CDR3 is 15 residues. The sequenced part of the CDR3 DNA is TGTGCCAGCAGCTTTTCTGGGGGGAATGCAGAAACGCTGTAT. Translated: CASSFSGGNAETLY. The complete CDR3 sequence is CASSFSGGNAETLYF.

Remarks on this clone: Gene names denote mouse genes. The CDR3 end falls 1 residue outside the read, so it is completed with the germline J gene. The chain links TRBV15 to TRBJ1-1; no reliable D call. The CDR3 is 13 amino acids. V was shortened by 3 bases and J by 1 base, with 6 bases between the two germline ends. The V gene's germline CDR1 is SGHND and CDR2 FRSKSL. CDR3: CASSFSENTEVFF. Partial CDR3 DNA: TGTGCCAGCAGTTTTTCTGAAAACACAGAAGTCTTC.

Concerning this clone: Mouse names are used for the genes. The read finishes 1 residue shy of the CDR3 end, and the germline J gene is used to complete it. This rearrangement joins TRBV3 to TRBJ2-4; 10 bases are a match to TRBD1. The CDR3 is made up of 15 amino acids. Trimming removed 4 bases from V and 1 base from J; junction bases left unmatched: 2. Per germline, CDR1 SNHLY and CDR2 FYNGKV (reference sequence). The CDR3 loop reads CASSWDRGGQNTLYF. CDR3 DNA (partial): TGTGCCAGCAGCTGGGACAGGGGAGGTCAAAACACCTTGTAC.

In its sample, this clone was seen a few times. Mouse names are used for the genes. CDR3 bases read: TGTGCCAGCAGCTTAGCTGGGGGGGCGGGGGAACAGTAC. Amino acids: CASSLAGGAGEQY. Given in full, the CDR3 is CASSLAGGAGEQYF. The chain recombines TRBV3 with TRBJ2-7; 9 bases are shared with TRBD2. The read stops 1 residue short of the end of the CDR3; the missing end is completed from the germline J gene. Germline trimming cut 0 bases from V and 7 bases from J; bases unmatched to any gene: 4. CDR1 is SNHLY, CDR2 FYNGKV, per germline (reference sequence). This CDR3 is 14 amino acids long.

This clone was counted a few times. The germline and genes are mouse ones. Partial CDR3 DNA: TGTGCAAGCAGCCACCGGGACACTAACTATGCTGAGCAGTTC. As protein: CASSHRDTNYAEQF. In full, the CDR3 is CASSHRDTNYAEQFF. The V call is TRBV16, the J call TRBJ2-1, with D tentatively TRBD1 (6 bases). The CDR3 goes on 1 residue after the read ends, and that part is filled in from the germline J gene. CDR3 size: 15 residues. CDR1 SGHSA and CDR2 FRNQAP come from the germline V gene. The germline V and J ends were trimmed by 5 bases and 0 bases, with 11 bases remaining between them.

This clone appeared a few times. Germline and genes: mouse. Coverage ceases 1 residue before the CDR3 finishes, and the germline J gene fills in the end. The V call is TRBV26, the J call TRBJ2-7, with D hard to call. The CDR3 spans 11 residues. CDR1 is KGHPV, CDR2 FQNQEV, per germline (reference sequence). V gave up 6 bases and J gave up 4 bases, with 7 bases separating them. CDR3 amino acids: CASSPGYEQYF. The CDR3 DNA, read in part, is TGTGCCAGCAGCCCCGGATATGAACAGTAC.

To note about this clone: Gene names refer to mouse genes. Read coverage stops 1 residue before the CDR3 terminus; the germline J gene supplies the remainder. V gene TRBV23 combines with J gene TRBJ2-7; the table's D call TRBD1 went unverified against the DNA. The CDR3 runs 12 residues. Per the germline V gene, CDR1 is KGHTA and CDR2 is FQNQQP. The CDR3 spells CSSSPRHYEQYF. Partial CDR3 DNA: TGCTCCAGCAGTCCTCGACATTATGAACAGTAC.

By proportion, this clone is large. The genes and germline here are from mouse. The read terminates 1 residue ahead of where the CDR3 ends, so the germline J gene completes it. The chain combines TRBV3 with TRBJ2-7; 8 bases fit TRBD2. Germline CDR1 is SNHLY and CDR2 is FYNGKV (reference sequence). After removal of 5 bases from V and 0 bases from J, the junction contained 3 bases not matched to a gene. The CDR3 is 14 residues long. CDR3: CASSLGLVSYEQYF. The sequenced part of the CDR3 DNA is TGTGCCAGCAGCCTGGGACTGGTCTCCTATGAACAGTAC.

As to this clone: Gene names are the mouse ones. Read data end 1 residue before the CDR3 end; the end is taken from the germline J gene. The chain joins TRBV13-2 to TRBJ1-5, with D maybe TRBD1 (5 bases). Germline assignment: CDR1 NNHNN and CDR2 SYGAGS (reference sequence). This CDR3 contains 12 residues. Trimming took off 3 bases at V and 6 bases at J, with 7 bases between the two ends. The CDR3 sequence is CASGGGLQAPLF. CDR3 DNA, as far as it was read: TGTGCCAGCGGTGGGGGACTCCAGGCTCCGCTT.

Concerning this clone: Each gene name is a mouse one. The sequenced CDR3 bases are TGTGCCAGCAGCTTAGGCAGAAACACAGAAGTCTTC. Amino acids: CASSLGRNTEVF. In full, the CDR3 reads CASSLGRNTEVFF. This chain uses TRBV3 with TRBJ1-1; D is uncertain. Read data end 1 residue before the CDR3 end; the end is taken from the germline J gene. The germline V and J ends were trimmed by 1 base and 1 base, with 4 bases remaining between them. The CDR3 runs 13 residues. Germline CDR1 SNHLY, CDR2 FYNGKV (reference sequence).

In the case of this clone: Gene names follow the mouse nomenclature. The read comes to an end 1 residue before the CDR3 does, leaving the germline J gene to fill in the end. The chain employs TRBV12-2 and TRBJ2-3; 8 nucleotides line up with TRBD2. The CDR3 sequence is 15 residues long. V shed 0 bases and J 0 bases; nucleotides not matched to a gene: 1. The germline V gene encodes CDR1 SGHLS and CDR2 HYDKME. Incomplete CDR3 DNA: TGTGCCAGCTCTCTCGGGGGGGCGAGTGCAGAAACGCTGTAT. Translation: CASSLGGASAETLY. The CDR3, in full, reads CASSLGGASAETLYF.

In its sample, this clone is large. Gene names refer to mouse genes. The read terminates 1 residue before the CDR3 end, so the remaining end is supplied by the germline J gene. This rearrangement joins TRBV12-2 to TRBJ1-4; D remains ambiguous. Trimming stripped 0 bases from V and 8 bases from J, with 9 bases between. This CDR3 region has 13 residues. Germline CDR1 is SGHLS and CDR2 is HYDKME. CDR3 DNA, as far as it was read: TGTGCCAGCTCTCTCGACGAAGGGGAAAGATTATTT. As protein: CASSLDEGERLF. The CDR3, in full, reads CASSLDEGERLFF.

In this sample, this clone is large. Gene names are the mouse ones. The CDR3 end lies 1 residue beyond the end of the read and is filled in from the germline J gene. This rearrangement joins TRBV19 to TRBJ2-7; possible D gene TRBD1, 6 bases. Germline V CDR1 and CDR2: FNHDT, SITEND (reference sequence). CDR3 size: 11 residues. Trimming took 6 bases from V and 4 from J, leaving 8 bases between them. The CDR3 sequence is CASIQGYEQYF. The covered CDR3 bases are TGTGCCAGCATCCAGGGGTATGAACAGTAC.

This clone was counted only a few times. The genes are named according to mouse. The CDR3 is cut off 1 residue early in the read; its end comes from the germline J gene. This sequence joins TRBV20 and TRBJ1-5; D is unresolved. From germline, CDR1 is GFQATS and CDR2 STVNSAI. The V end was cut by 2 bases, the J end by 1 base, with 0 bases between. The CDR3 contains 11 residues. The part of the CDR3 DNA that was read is TGTGGTGCTAGGAACAACCAGGCTCCGCTT. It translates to CGARNNQAPL. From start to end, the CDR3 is CGARNNQAPLF. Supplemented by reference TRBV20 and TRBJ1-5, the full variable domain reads GALVYQYPRRTICKSGTSMRMECQAVGFQATSVAWYRQSPQKTFELIALSTVNSAIKYEQNFTQEKFPISHPNLSFSSMTVLNAYLEDRGLYLCGARNNQAPLFGEGTRLSVL.

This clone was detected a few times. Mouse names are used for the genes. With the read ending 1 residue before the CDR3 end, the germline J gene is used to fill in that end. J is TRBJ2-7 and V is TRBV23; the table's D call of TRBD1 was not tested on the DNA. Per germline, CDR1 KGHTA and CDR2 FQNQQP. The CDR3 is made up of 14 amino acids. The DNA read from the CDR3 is TGCTCCAGCAGTCAGACAGGGGGAACCTATGAACAGTAC. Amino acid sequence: CSSSQTGGTYEQY. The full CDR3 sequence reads CSSSQTGGTYEQYF.

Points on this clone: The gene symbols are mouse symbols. The CDR3 spells CASSAGTANTEVFF. Partial CDR3 DNA: TGTGCCAGCTCTGCCGGGACAGCAAACACAGAAGTCTTC. The chain has TRBV12-1 and TRBJ1-1, with TRBD1 matching over 7 bases. The CDR3 is cut off 1 residue early in the read; its end comes from the germline J gene. With 3 bases clipped from V and 0 bases from J, the junction kept 3 bases outside the gene matches. The CDR3 extends over 14 amino acids. CDR1 is SGHSN and CDR2 is HYEKVE in the germline V gene.

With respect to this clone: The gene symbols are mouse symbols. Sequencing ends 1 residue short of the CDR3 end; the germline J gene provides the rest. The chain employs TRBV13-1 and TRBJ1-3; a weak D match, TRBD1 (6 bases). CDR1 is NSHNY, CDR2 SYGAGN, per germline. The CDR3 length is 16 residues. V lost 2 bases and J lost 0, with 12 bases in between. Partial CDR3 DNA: TGTGCCAGCAGTGAACCGGGACAAATTTCTGGAAATACGCTCTAT. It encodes CASSEPGQISGNTLY. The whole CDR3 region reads CASSEPGQISGNTLYF.